One and the same sample provided the 25 T cell receptor beta chains below, sequenced in a study of early T cells in non-severe SARS-CoV-2 infection (dated by TCRdb to the early 2020s). The library was obtained by 5' RACE. TCRdb names NextSeq 500 as the instrument used. The public reads were quality trimmed at Q25 with fastp and then assembled into clones with MiXCR by TCRdb, keeping productive beta chains. Entries that share a CDR3 protein sequence are merged under the most common genes and DNA. The sample table lists about 55,000 distinct CDR3 sequences, less than 15% of them with a count of one. About 9.3% of the sample is held by the ten biggest clonotypes. Sequenced material: whole blood, taken at baseline. The receptors were gathered from an adult who was a healthcare worker with PCR-confirmed SARS-CoV-2 infection or an uninfected control (not recorded which).

This sequence joins TRBV6-1 and TRBJ1-2; no firm D call. With 9 bases removed from V and 4 bases from J, the gap between germline ends came to 15 bases. The CDR3 has 13 residues. Germline CDR1 and CDR2: MNHNS and SASEGT. CDR3 loop: CASGDTIGYGYTF. The CDR3 DNA reads TGTGCCAGTGGAGACACTATAGGCTATGGCTACACCTTC.

This chain connects TRBV12-3 or TRBV12-4 to TRBJ2-1, with unresolved D. V lost 2 bases and J lost 0, with 11 bases in between. The length of the CDR3 is 16 residues. DNA of the CDR3: TGTGCCAGCAGTTTATCGGGCACCGGCTCCTACAATGAGCAGTTCTTC. Its translation is CASSLSGTGSYNEQFF.

The chain combines TRBV19 with TRBJ2-7, with D tentatively TRBD1 (5 bases). CDR1 LNHDA and CDR2 SQIVND come from the germline V gene (reference sequence). The CDR3 totals 13 residues. V was cut by 7 bases and J by 6 bases, with 16 bases left in between. This chain's CDR3 is CASMGTGMGEQYF. As DNA, the CDR3 is TGTGCCAGTATGGGTACAGGCATGGGCGAGCAGTACTTC.

A few counts support this clonotype. This sequence joins TRBV25-1 and TRBJ1-2, with a possible D match to TRBD1 (6 bases). In germline, CDR1 is MGHDK, CDR2 SYGVNS. This CDR3 is 13 amino acids long. V was shortened by 4 bases and J by 4 bases, with 10 bases between the two germline ends. CDR3 bases: TGTGCCAGCAGTGGACAGGCGACCTATGGCTACACCTTC. Translated: CASSGQATYGYTF.

The CDR3 DNA reads TGCGCCAGCAGCCCTCCGGGATCAGCCTACGAGCAGTACTTC. This codes for CASSPPGSAYEQYF. The genes are TRBV5-1 and TRBJ2-7, with D perhaps matching TRBD2 (5 bases). The CDR3 length is 14 residues. Between the trimmed V and J ends, which lost 4 bases and 2 bases, there was a span of 13 bases. The germline gives CDR1 SGHRS, CDR2 YFSETQ.

The sample holds a few counts of this clonotype. The chain recombines TRBV5-1 with TRBJ1-2; D is uncertain. The CDR3 is made up of 12 amino acids. V was pared by 4 bases and J by 6 bases, with 10 bases between. Germline V gene sequence: CDR1 SGHRS, CDR2 YFSETQ. The CDR3: CASSLNTHGYTF. The DNA of the CDR3 is TGCGCCAGCAGCCTAAACACGCATGGCTACACCTTC.

The V call is TRBV7-9, the J call TRBJ2-5; 7 bases map to TRBD1. Germline V CDR1 and CDR2: SEHNR, FQNEAQ (reference sequence). The ends lost 6 bases at V and 4 bases at J; junction bases unmatched: 14. The CDR3 loop spans 16 amino acids. The CDR3 protein is CASSHPGTDTIETQYF. CDR3 nucleotides: TGTGCCAGCAGTCATCCCGGGACAGACACCATAGAGACCCAGTACTTC.

For the CDR3, the DNA is TGCAGTGCTGAAGGGGGGCGGGAGGGCCGTTGGAGCACAGATACGCAGTATTTT. It codes for CSAEGGREGRWSTDTQYF. This chain uses TRBV20-1 with TRBJ2-3; 9 bases match TRBD2. In germline, CDR1 is DFQATT, CDR2 SNEGSKA (reference sequence). The length of the CDR3 is 18 residues. Trimming took 5 bases from V and 0 from J; bases not matched to a gene: 15.

This clonotype was observed a handful of times. This chain uses TRBV12-3 or TRBV12-4 with TRBJ2-4; weak D call: TRBD1 (6 bases). Trimming left V 6 bases short and J 0 bases short, with 12 bases between. The CDR3 sequence is 15 residues long. The CDR3 nucleotides read TGTGCCAGCAGGTTGGACAGTGTAGCCAAAAACATTCAGTACTTC. Translation gives CASRLDSVAKNIQYF.

This clonotype appeared many times. A read error may account for a junction end that differs from germline. V is TRBV12-3 or TRBV12-4 and J is TRBJ2-1; 7 bases line up with TRBD2. This CDR3 has 15 amino acids. As DNA, the CDR3 is TGTGCCAGCAGCTTAGCGGGTTTGACGGTCAATGAGCAGTTCTTC. Translation gives CASSLAGLTVNEQFF.

There are a few counts of this clonotype. The V gene is TRBV24-1, the J gene TRBJ2-3; TRBD1 is a possible D gene (6 bases). Germline CDR1 is KGHDR and CDR2 is SFDVKD. The CDR3 has 15 residues. V was shortened by 9 bases and J by 0 bases, with 15 bases between the two germline ends. DNA for the CDR3: TGTGCCACCGGGGGCGGCAGGGACAGCACAGATACGCAGTATTTT. Translated: CATGGGRDSTDTQYF.

The sample holds many counts of this clonotype. The chain is built from TRBV4-1 and TRBJ1-1, with 9 positions matching TRBD1. The CDR3 length is 14 residues. J gave up 6 bases and V 3 bases, and 5 bases lay outside the gene matches. Germline assignment: CDR1 MGHRA and CDR2 YSYEKL. In nucleotides, the CDR3 is TGCGCCAGCAGCCAGGGACAGGGAGAACCTGAAGCTTTCTTT. Protein product: CASSQGQGEPEAFF.

This clonotype was seen more than once but under ten times. The rearrangement uses TRBV9 and TRBJ2-4; 7 nucleotides align to TRBD2. The CDR3 totals 15 residues. V dropped 0 bases and J dropped 3; count of bases not matched to a gene: 3. Per the germline V gene, CDR1 is SGDLS and CDR2 is YYNGEE. CDR3 in amino acids: CASSVAGGVKNIQYF. The CDR3 nucleotides read TGTGCCAGCAGCGTAGCGGGGGGAGTCAAAAACATTCAGTACTTC.

The rearrangement links TRBV5-4 to TRBJ2-1, with 11 bases identical to TRBD2. V lost 1 base to trimming and J lost 8 bases; unmatched junction nucleotides: 5. CDR1 SGHNT and CDR2 YYREEE come from the germline V gene (reference sequence). CDR3 length equals 15 residues. The CDR3: CASSLRSGGADEQFF. Here the CDR3 DNA reads TGTGCCAGCAGCTTGCGTAGCGGGGGGGCAGATGAGCAGTTCTTC.

The chain recombines TRBV19 with TRBJ1-5; 9 nucleotides agree with TRBD1. J lost 6 bases, V lost 8 bases, and 11 bases had no gene match. Germline V gene data show CDR1 as LNHDA and CDR2 as SQIVND (reference sequence). The length of the CDR3 is 15 residues. This CDR3 is CASDTGTGYTQPQHF. CDR3 in DNA: TGTGCCAGTGATACCGGGACAGGGTACACTCAGCCCCAGCATTTT.

This clonotype showed up just a few times. The chain joins TRBV7-2 to TRBJ2-7, with D possibly TRBD2 on 5 matching bases. Trimming removed 1 base from V and 3 bases from J, with 10 bases in between. This CDR3 has 14 residues. Germline CDR1 and CDR2: SGHTA and FQGNSA. The CDR3 bases are TGTGCCAGCAGCTTAGAGACTACTAGCTACGAGCAGTACTTC. This sequence encodes CASSLETTSYEQYF.

This clonotype occurred many times. The rearrangement joins TRBV30 to TRBJ1-2; no definite D call. The V end was cut by 3 bases, the J end by 4 bases, with 12 bases between. This CDR3 contains 13 residues. Germline CDR1 is GTSNPN and CDR2 is SVGIG (reference sequence). CDR3 sequence reads: CAWSVGRVYGYTF. In DNA form, the CDR3 reads TGTGCCTGGAGCGTGGGTCGGGTCTATGGCTACACCTTC.

This clonotype has more than one count but fewer than ten. This chain uses TRBV7-9 with TRBJ1-6; D is perhaps TRBD1 (5 bases). V shed 6 bases and J shed 5 bases, with 14 bases lying between them. CDR1 and CDR2 from the germline V gene are SEHNR and FQNEAQ (reference sequence). There are 15 residues in the CDR3. CDR3 amino acids: CASSPPGTDNSPLHF. The CDR3 coding sequence is TGTGCCAGCAGTCCCCCAGGGACCGATAATTCACCCCTCCACTTT.

V gene TRBV6-2 or TRBV6-3 combines with J gene TRBJ2-2; D call uncertain. Germline-derived CDR1 and CDR2 are MNHEY and SVGEGT. The length of the CDR3 is 15 residues. Trimming cost V 0 bases and J 1 base, with 6 bases left between them. CDR3 amino acids: CASSYSVRNTGELFF. The CDR3 nucleotides are TGTGCCAGCAGTTACTCTGTCCGGAACACCGGGGAGCTGTTTTTT.

The chain uses TRBV2 and TRBJ1-5, with 8 positions matching TRBD1. Germline V gene lookup returns CDR1 SNHLY and CDR2 FYNNEI. CDR3 length: 16 residues. V shed 5 bases and J 0 bases; nucleotides not matched to a gene: 6. This CDR3 is CASSPDRGGSNQPQHF. CDR3 nucleotides: TGTGCCAGCAGTCCCGACAGGGGAGGTAGCAATCAGCCCCAGCATTTT. The full variable domain, completed using reference TRBV2 and TRBJ1-5, is EPEVTQTPSHQVTQMGQEVILRCVPISNHLYFYWYRQILGQKVEFLVSFYNNEISEKSEIFDDQFSVERPDGSNFTLKIRSTKLEDSAMYFCASSPDRGGSNQPQHFGDGTRLSIL.

The rearrangement links TRBV5-1 to TRBJ1-2; no reliable D call. Per the germline V gene, CDR1 is SGHRS and CDR2 is YFSETQ. This CDR3 spans 14 amino acids. V lost 0 bases and J lost 2, with 8 bases in between. The CDR3 spells CASSLESVNYGYTF. CDR3 in DNA: TGCGCCAGCAGCTTGGAATCTGTGAACTATGGCTACACCTTC.

The chain combines TRBV7-6 with TRBJ2-2; tentatively, D is TRBD1 or TRBD2 (5 bases each). Trimming took 0 bases from V and 4 from J, leaving 24 bases between them. This CDR3 is 20 amino acids long. Germline-derived CDR1 and CDR2 are SGHVS and FNYEAQ. The CDR3 region has the DNA TGTGCCAGCAGCTTAGCCGCGCGAGCTGGATGGGACCACCTCACCGGGGAGCTGTTTTTT. Encoded protein: CASSLAARAGWDHLTGELFF.

The chain carries TRBV11-3 and TRBJ2-3; no clear D gene. CDR3 length: 14 amino acids. V shed 5 bases and J shed 4 bases, with 13 bases lying between them. CDR1 SGHNT and CDR2 YENEEA come from the germline V gene. CDR3 in DNA: TGTGCCAGCAGCCCTTCTGCAGATTCAGATACGCAGTATTTT. Protein product: CASSPSADSDTQYF.

This clonotype was counted many times. The V call is TRBV20-1, the J call TRBJ2-7; 11 bases map to TRBD2. Per the germline V gene, CDR1 is DFQATT and CDR2 is SNEGSKA (reference sequence). There are 17 residues in the CDR3. The V and J ends lost 6 bases and 0 bases, in that order; junction bases with no gene match: 13. The CDR3 sequence: CSAESLAGGPSSYEQYF. The CDR3 bases are TGCAGTGCCGAATCCCTAGCGGGGGGCCCGAGCTCCTACGAGCAGTACTTC.

This clonotype was seen ten or more times. This chain links TRBV28 with TRBJ1-1; unclear D gene. This CDR3 has 15 residues. Trimming took off 1 base at V and 5 bases at J, with 14 bases between the two ends. CDR1 MDHEN and CDR2 SYDVKM come from the germline V gene. CDR3 protein: CASSLLLTATTEAFF. CDR3 DNA: TGTGCCAGCAGTTTATTACTTACAGCTACTACTGAAGCTTTCTTT.